The entry below describes one TCR beta chain. Its antigen is still unknown. TCRdb's copy holds only in-frame clones and misses some; the assay was immunoSEQ multiplex PCR. This sample yields around 580,000 clones, of which roughly 98% are seen a single time; 0.3% belongs to the top ten. Germline lookup yields CDR1 SGHTA and CDR2 FQGNSA. V was cut by 5 bases and J by 8 bases, with 22 bases left in between. CDR3 size: 15 residues. The data are from a study of shared clonotypes between healthy human individuals. The naive CD8 fraction comprised CD45RO-negative cells positively selected for CCR7 and excluded terminally differentiated effector memory CD45RA+ cells. Whole-study results and caveats: For naive CD4 cells, approximately 5% of clonotypes were shared across a handful of donors.

The chain employs TRBV7-2 and TRBJ2-7; D might be TRBD2 (6 bases). The sequenced material came from naive CD8+ T cells sorted from blood. The TCR sequence derives from a man aged 25 to 40 in good health. The CDR3 sequence is CASSLPGQHGGQQYF. CDR3 nucleotide sequence: TGTGCCAGCAGCCTCCCGGGGCAACACGGGGGACAGCAGTACTTC.